The clone carrying this T cell receptor (beta chain) turned up a few times. Germline V lookup: CDR1 SGHDT, CDR2 YYEEEE. The CDR3 has 14 amino acids. V shed 4 bases, J shed 7 bases, and the junction held 8 bases outside the gene matches. The entry originates in a study of blood T cell repertoires in COVID-19. Produced via immunoSEQ multiplex PCR; TCRdb's table is partial and in-frame only. The repertoire consists of roughly 700,000 clones, with about 90% occurring once and the leading ten covering under 0.3%. This chain joins TRBV5-6 and TRBJ1-5; 7 positions match TRBD1. Sequencing used peripheral blood. The source of this sequence is a young woman with acute or convalescent COVID-19. The DNA for the CDR3 is TGTGCCAGCAGCCGGGGGACAGCGTGGCAGCCCCAGCATTTT. Its protein is CASSRGTAWQPQHF.